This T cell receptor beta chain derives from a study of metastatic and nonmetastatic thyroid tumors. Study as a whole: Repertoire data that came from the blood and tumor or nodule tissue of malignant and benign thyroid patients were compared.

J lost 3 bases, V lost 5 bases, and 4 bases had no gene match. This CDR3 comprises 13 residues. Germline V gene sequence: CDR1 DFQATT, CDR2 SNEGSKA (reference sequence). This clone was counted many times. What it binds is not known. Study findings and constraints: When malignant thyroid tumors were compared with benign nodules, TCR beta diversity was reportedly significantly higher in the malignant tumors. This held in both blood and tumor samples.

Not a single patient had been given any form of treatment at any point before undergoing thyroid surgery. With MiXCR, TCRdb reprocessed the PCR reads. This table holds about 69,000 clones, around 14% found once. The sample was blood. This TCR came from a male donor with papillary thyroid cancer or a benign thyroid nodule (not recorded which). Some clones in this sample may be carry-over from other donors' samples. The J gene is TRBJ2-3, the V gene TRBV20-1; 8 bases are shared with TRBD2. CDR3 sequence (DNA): TGCAGTGCTGAAGCGGGAGTAACAGATACGCAGTATTTT. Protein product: CSAEAGVTDTQYF.